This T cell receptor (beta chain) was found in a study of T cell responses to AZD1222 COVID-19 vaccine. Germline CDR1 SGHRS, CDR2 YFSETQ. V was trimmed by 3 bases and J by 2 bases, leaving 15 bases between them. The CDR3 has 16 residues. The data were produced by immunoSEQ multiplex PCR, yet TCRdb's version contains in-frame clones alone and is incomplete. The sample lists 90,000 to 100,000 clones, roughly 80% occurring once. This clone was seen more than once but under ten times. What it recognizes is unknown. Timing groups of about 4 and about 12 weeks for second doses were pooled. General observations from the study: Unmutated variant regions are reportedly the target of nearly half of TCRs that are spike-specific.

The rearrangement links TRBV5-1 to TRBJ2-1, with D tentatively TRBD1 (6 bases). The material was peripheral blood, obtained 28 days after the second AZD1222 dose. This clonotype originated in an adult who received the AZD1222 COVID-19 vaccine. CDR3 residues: CASSSRDTAPYNEQFF. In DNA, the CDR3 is TGCGCCAGCAGCTCCCGGGACACCGCTCCCTACAATGAGCAGTTCTTC. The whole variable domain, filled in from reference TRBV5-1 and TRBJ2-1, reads KAGVTQTPRYLIKTRGQQVTLSCSPISGHRSVSWYQQTPGQGLQFLFEYFSETQRNKGNFPGRFSGRQFSNSRSEMNVSTLELGDSALYLCASSSRDTAPYNEQFFGPGTRLTVL.